The sequence of this T cell receptor beta chain was determined in a study of metastatic and nonmetastatic thyroid tumors. Study at large: Repertoires from blood and tumor or nodule tissue of malignant and benign thyroid patients were compared. General study findings and limits: The study reportedly found significantly higher TCR beta diversity in malignant thyroid tumors than benign nodules, in blood and tumor.

Among the patients, none had received any treatment before thyroid surgery. Per germline, CDR1 MNHNS and CDR2 SASEGT. CDR3 length: 10 amino acids. Trimming removed 8 bases at V and 5 bases at J, with 6 bases between. Authors' analysis steps: Across clinicopathological groups, CDR3 differences served as the basis for building a distant-metastasis classifier for papillary thyroid cancer. TCRdb reanalyzed the PCR reads via MiXCR. None of the V and J calls come from the authors' own analysis; TCRdb made them. The sample contains 9,900 or so clones, about 31% of which appear only once. Remarks on this clone: Antigen unknown.

The sequence was collected from a female donor with papillary thyroid cancer or a benign thyroid nodule (not recorded which). Some clones in this sample may be carry-over from other donors' samples. The sample consisted of tumor tissue. The chain is built from TRBV6-1 and TRBJ2-5; D possibly corresponds to TRBD2 (6 bases). CDR3: CASGTETQYF. CDR3 in DNA: TGTGCCAGCGGGACTGAGACCCAGTACTTC.